The 12 T cell receptor beta chains below come from one sample, sequenced in a study of radiation and T cells in renal cell carcinoma. Clones were read by immunoSEQ multiplex PCR, and TCRdb kept only the in-frame ones, dropping some. Among around 120,000 clones, 75% to 90% were seen once, and the ten largest hold around 2%. This sample's time point: blood 2 weeks post-SBRT. Treatment noted: 15 Gy SBRT to primary tumor, nephrectomy 4 weeks later. The sequenced sample was blood, obtained from a patient whose treatment included radiotherapy and nephrectomy. Every receptor here comes from a woman aged 60-75 years with renal cell carcinoma.

J is TRBJ1-2 and V is TRBV5-6, with a weak D call TRBD1 (5 bases). The CDR3 spans 13 residues. Germline V CDR1 and CDR2: SGHDT, YYEEEE. The V gene lost 2 bases and the J gene lost 9 bases, with 14 bases spanning the gap. In DNA, the CDR3 is TGTGCCAGCAGCTTCGGGCAGGGTAATAGCTACACCTTC. Encoded protein: CASSFGQGNSYTF.

The chain combines TRBV7-3 with TRBJ2-2; D not certain. Trimming removed 2 bases from V and 2 bases from J, with 9 bases in between. The CDR3 has 15 amino acids. Looked up from germline, CDR1 is SGHTA and CDR2 is FQGTGA. CDR3 in amino acids: CASSLVDGNTGELFF. The CDR3 DNA follows: TGTGCCAGCAGCTTAGTCGACGGTAACACCGGGGAGCTGTTTTTT.

J is TRBJ2-2 and V is TRBV4-3, with D possibly being TRBD1 or TRBD2 (7 bases each). V shed 1 base and J shed 5 bases, with 14 bases lying between them. Germline V gene lookup returns CDR1 LGHNA and CDR2 YSLEER. The CDR3 has 16 amino acids. This chain's CDR3 is CASSQGSGGGTGELFF. DNA for the CDR3: TGCGCCAGCAGCCAAGGGTCAGGGGGGGGAACCGGGGAGCTGTTTTTT.

This clone has only one observation. The chain carries TRBV2 and TRBJ2-2, with D maybe TRBD2 (5 bases). Germline V gene lookup returns CDR1 SNHLY and CDR2 FYNNEI. V was shortened by 8 bases and J by 1 base, with 14 bases between the two germline ends. CDR3 length: 15 residues. The CDR3, as DNA: TGTGCCAGCCGCTTCACCGGGGAGAACACCGGGGAGCTGTTTTTT. It encodes CASRFTGENTGELFF.

The V gene is TRBV28, the J gene TRBJ2-5, with TRBD2 identical over 14 bases. V lost 4 bases to trimming and J lost 0 bases; unmatched junction nucleotides: 4. Germline V gene sequence: CDR1 MDHEN, CDR2 SYDVKM. The CDR3 sequence is 17 residues long. The CDR3 spells CASSSGTSGGHQETQYF. CDR3 DNA: TGTGCCAGCAGTTCCGGGACTAGCGGGGGTCACCAAGAGACCCAGTACTTC. The whole variable domain, filled in from reference TRBV28 and TRBJ2-5, reads DVKVTQSSRYLVKRTGEKVFLECVQDMDHENMFWYRQDPGLGLRLIYFSYDVKMKEKGDIPEGYSVSREKKERFSLILESASTNQTSMYLCASSSGTSGGHQETQYFGPGTRLLVL.

V gene TRBV11-1 combines with J gene TRBJ1-1; TRBD1 aligns across 9 bases. CDR1 is SGHAT and CDR2 is FQDESV in the germline V gene (reference sequence). The CDR3 spans 15 residues. The V gene end was trimmed by 5 bases and the J gene end by 6 bases; junction bases not matched to a gene: 10. The CDR3 region is CASSPHRGQVAEAFF. In nucleotides, the CDR3 is TGTGCCAGCAGCCCCCACAGGGGGCAGGTCGCTGAAGCTTTCTTT.

The chain links TRBV19 to TRBJ1-4; no firm D call. V gave up 5 bases and J gave up 0 bases, with 10 bases separating them. Germline values: CDR1 LNHDA, CDR2 SQIVND (reference sequence). The CDR3 length is 15 residues. CDR3 residues: CASSERTATNEKLFF. The CDR3 nucleotides read TGTGCCAGTAGTGAGCGTACTGCAACTAATGAAAAACTGTTTTTT.

In its sample, this clone was seen a few times. The chain carries TRBV6-1 and TRBJ2-2; D unresolved. Germline CDR1 reads MNHNS; CDR2 reads SASEGT. The CDR3 is 12 residues long. Trimming removed 5 bases from V and 5 bases from J, with 6 bases in between. The CDR3 DNA reads TGTGCCAGCAGTACCAGAACCGGGGAGCTGTTTTTT. This gives the protein CASSTRTGELFF.

V and J are TRBV4-3 and TRBJ1-4; possible D gene TRBD1, 5 bases. Germline loops: CDR1 LGHNA, CDR2 YSLEER. The CDR3 has 14 residues. V lost 4 bases and J 4 bases, leaving 10 bases between the germline ends. The CDR3 nucleotides read TGCGCCAGCAGCCGGGGGGACCTTAATGAAAAACTGTTTTTT. This codes for CASSRGDLNEKLFF.

The chain employs TRBV6-6 and TRBJ2-7; 11 bases are a match to TRBD1. V was pared by 10 bases and J by 3 bases, with 5 bases of the junction left unmatched. Germline V gene lookup returns CDR1 MNHNY and CDR2 SVGAGI (reference sequence). The CDR3 extends over 13 amino acids. The CDR3 here is CATRGTGGYEQYF. The CDR3 DNA sequence: TGTGCCACCCGAGGGACAGGGGGCTACGAGCAGTACTTC.

This clone occurred once. This chain joins TRBV18 and TRBJ1-2, with 10 bases fitting TRBD1. V dropped 6 bases and J dropped 1; count of bases not matched to a gene: 5. CDR1 KGHSH and CDR2 LQKENI come from the germline V gene. There are 15 residues in the CDR3. CDR3 amino acids: CASSRGTGDNYGYTF. The CDR3 DNA follows: TGTGCCAGCTCCCGCGGGACAGGGGATAACTATGGCTACACCTTC.

This chain links TRBV27 with TRBJ2-7; D is uncertain. Trimming took 3 bases from V and 0 from J, leaving 6 bases between them. The CDR3 loop spans 13 amino acids. Germline V gene lookup returns CDR1 MNHEY and CDR2 SMNVEV (reference sequence). The CDR3 bases are TGTGCCAGCAGTTTTACCCTCTCCTACGAGCAGTACTTC. This sequence encodes CASSFTLSYEQYF.